A selection of T cell receptor beta chains follows, all from one sample in a study of T cell repertoires in cytomegalovirus infection. MiXCR, run by TCRdb on the reads, gives a single entry per CDR3 protein. The sample lists tens of thousands of distinct CDR3 sequences, roughly 20% occurring once. These receptors are not linked to any known antigen. The starting material was CD8+ T cells from cultured PBMCs, obtained from culture after CMV antigen stimulation. The receptors come from a human donor in good health (CMV status not recorded). Some clones in this sample may be carry-over from other donors' samples. CDR3s include the opening cysteine and the closing phenylalanine or tryptophan. D genes are given only for firm matches. Rows give clone size only sometimes, using once, few, many, or a class for an expanded clone.

TRBD1,few,TRBJ1-1,TRBV9,CASSVTGTGDTEAFF,TGTGCCAGCAGCGTAACCGGGACAGGGGACACTGAAGCTTTCTTT
-,few,TRBJ2-3,TRBV19,CASDYGTSRIADTQYF,TGTGCCAGTGACTACGGGACCAGCCGAATCGCAGATACGCAGTATTTT
TRBD2,-,TRBJ2-3,TRBV27,CASSPQTSGGSDTQYF,TGTGCCAGCAGTCCCCAGACTAGCGGGGGGTCAGATACGCAGTATTTT
TRBD2,few,TRBJ2-3,TRBV12-3/TRBV12-4,CASSFGGGPTDTQYF,TGTGCCAGCAGTTTTGGCGGGGGGCCCACAGATACGCAGTATTTT
TRBD1,-,TRBJ1-2,TRBV29-1,CSVGRQGNTPYGYTF,TGCAGCGTCGGGCGACAGGGGAATACTCCTTATGGCTACACCTTC
-,-,TRBJ1-2,TRBV7-6,CASSSRDVGYTF,TGTGCCAGCAGCTCCCGGGACGTGGGCTACACCTTC
-,-,TRBJ2-5,TRBV19,CASAGQPRWETQYF,TGTGCCAGTGCAGGACAGCCGAGATGGGAGACCCAGTACTTC
TRBD1,-,TRBJ2-7,TRBV27,CASSLSPRQGDVHEQYF,TGTGCCAGCAGTTTATCCCCCAGACAGGGGGACGTCCACGAGCAGTACTTC
-,-,TRBJ2-3,TRBV12-3/TRBV12-4,CASRATVTQYF,TGTGCCAGCAGGGCGACAGTCACGCAGTATTTT
-,-,TRBJ2-7,TRBV19,CASSIPGREQYF,TGTGCCAGTAGTATACCCGGGCGGGAGCAGTACTTC
TRBD1,-,TRBJ1-4,TRBV7-8,CASSLPRTGANEKLFF,TGTGCCAGCAGCTTACCCCGGACAGGGGCCAATGAAAAACTGTTTTTT
-,few,TRBJ2-2,TRBV7-9,CAAPTRAGELFF,TGTGCCGCACCGACCCGGGCTGGGGAGCTGTTTTTT
-,few,TRBJ1-5,TRBV7-6,CASSPGRGNQPQHF,TGTGCCAGCAGCCCAGGGAGAGGGAATCAGCCCCAGCATTTT
TRBD2,-,TRBJ2-7,TRBV4-3,CASSLGTSGATYEQYF,TGCGCCAGCAGCCTCGGGACTAGCGGGGCCACCTACGAGCAGTACTTC
TRBD2,few,TRBJ2-7,TRBV6-6,CASSSRLAREPYEQYF,TGTGCCAGCAGTTCTAGACTAGCGAGGGAGCCCTACGAGCAGTACTTC
-,-,TRBJ1-3,TRBV29-1,CSVDPDSGNTIYF,TGCAGCGTTGATCCGGACTCTGGAAACACCATATATTTT
-,-,TRBJ1-2,TRBV7-9,CASSSVGDYGYTF,TGTGCCAGCAGCTCCGTGGGGGACTATGGCTACACCTTC
-,few,TRBJ1-2,TRBV12-3/TRBV12-4,CASLEGGIEGYTF,TGTGCCAGCCTAGAAGGAGGGATCGAGGGCTACACCTTC
-,-,TRBJ1-5,TRBV4-1,CASSQVPSNQPQHF,TGCGCCAGCAGCCAAGTGCCGAGCAATCAGCCCCAGCATTTT
-,medium-sized,TRBJ1-5,TRBV7-2,CASSSTDRYQPQHF,TGTGCCAGCAGTTCAACCGACCGGTATCAGCCCCAGCATTTT
TRBD1,-,TRBJ1-5,TRBV7-2,CASSLGTGGMEPQHF,TGTGCCAGCAGCTTAGGGACAGGGGGTATGGAGCCCCAGCATTTT
TRBD1,few,TRBJ1-2,TRBV4-2,CASSDRGGIYGYTF,TGTGCCAGCAGCGACAGGGGCGGGATCTATGGCTACACCTTC
-,-,TRBJ2-1,TRBV12-3/TRBV12-4,CASWVGSEQFF,TGTGCCAGCTGGGTTGGGAGTGAGCAGTTCTTC
TRBD1,few,TRBJ2-7,TRBV19,CASSPTTGTYEQYF,TGTGCCAGTAGTCCCACGACAGGGACCTACGAGCAGTACTTC
-,-,TRBJ1-6,TRBV10-3,CAISDPRRGRVNNSPLHF,TGTGCCATCAGTGATCCGAGGCGCGGACGGGTCAATAATTCACCCCTCCACTTT
-,few,TRBJ1-5,TRBV7-2,CASSSYRDFGSQHF,TGTGCCAGCAGCTCCTACCGGGACTTCGGATCCCAGCATTTT
TRBD1,-,TRBJ2-1,TRBV28,CASSAGTGDNEQFF,TGTGCCAGCAGTGCCGGGACAGGGGACAATGAGCAGTTCTTC
TRBD2,-,TRBJ2-3,TRBV7-2,CASSFIGGDTDTQYF,TGTGCCAGCAGCTTCATTGGGGGGGACACAGATACGCAGTATTTT
-,few,TRBJ1-3,TRBV12-3/TRBV12-4,CASLGTSSGNTIYF,TGTGCCAGCCTCGGGACCTCCTCTGGAAACACCATATATTTT
-,once,TRBJ2-3,TRBV4-1,CASSARVSSSTDTQYF,TGCGCCAGCAGCGCCCGTGTCAGCTCTAGCACAGATACGCAGTATTTT
-,few,TRBJ2-3,TRBV7-8,CASSRGGGGSTDTQYF,TGTGCCAGCAGCCGAGGGGGTGGGGGGAGCACAGATACGCAGTATTTT
-,-,TRBJ2-1,TRBV9,CASTVDGGRVNEQFF,TGTGCCAGCACCGTCGACGGGGGCCGGGTAAATGAGCAGTTCTTC
-,few,TRBJ2-3,TRBV12-3/TRBV12-4,CASSHVPGDTQYF,TGTGCCAGCAGCCACGTCCCGGGGGATACGCAGTATTTT
-,many,TRBJ2-5,TRBV12-3/TRBV12-4,CASSSADWETQYF,TGTGCCAGCAGTTCCGCAGACTGGGAGACCCAGTACTTC
TRBD2,few,TRBJ2-3,TRBV5-1,CASRASGDITDTQYF,TGCGCCAGCAGGGCCAGCGGGGATATCACAGATACGCAGTATTTT
-,-,TRBJ1-2,TRBV9,CASSVAGDGYTF,TGTGCCAGCAGCGTAGCCGGGGATGGCTACACCTTC
-,few,TRBJ2-1,TRBV6-4,CASSDFNSFYNEQFF,TGTGCCAGCAGTGACTTTAACTCCTTCTACAATGAGCAGTTCTTC
-,many,TRBJ1-5,TRBV6-5,CASSYSGPNQPQHF,TGTGCCAGCAGTTACTCGGGACCCAATCAGCCCCAGCATTTT
-,-,TRBJ2-3,TRBV11-2,CASSLKPGGTDTQYF,TGTGCCAGCAGCTTAAAGCCAGGAGGCACAGATACGCAGTATTTT
-,-,TRBJ1-1,TRBV9,CASSVIGTEAFF,TGTGCCAGCAGCGTGATAGGGACTGAAGCTTTCTTT
TRBD1,few,TRBJ1-1,TRBV5-1,CASSFLQGARYTEAFF,TGCGCCAGCAGCTTCCTACAGGGGGCCAGGTACACTGAAGCTTTCTTT
-,-,TRBJ2-3,TRBV18,CASSPPTGASTQYF,TGTGCCAGCTCACCACCTACGGGCGCTTCAACGCAGTATTTT
-,few,TRBJ2-5,TRBV14,CASSQENSLETQYF,TGTGCCAGCAGCCAAGAGAACAGTCTAGAGACCCAGTACTTC
-,few,TRBJ2-1,TRBV7-9,CASSSGTTAYNEQFF,TGTGCCAGCAGCTCGGGGACAACCGCTTACAATGAGCAGTTCTTC
TRBD1,few,TRBJ2-3,TRBV27,CASSRRDRPTDTQYF,TGTGCCAGCAGCCGCCGGGACAGGCCGACAGATACGCAGTATTTT
-,few,TRBJ2-7,TRBV6-2/TRBV6-3,CASSYSGQPQYF,TGTGCCAGCAGTTACTCCGGACAGCCGCAGTACTTC
TRBD1,few,TRBJ2-5,TRBV4-1,CASSPERTGEETQYF,TGCGCCAGCAGCCCCGAAAGGACAGGGGAAGAGACCCAGTACTTC
-,once,TRBJ2-5,TRBV11-2,CASSLRSGGPQETQYF,TGTGCCAGCAGCTTAAGGAGTGGCGGGCCCCAAGAGACCCAGTACTTC
-,few,TRBJ2-7,TRBV7-9,CASKADSYEQYF,TGTGCCAGCAAGGCGGACTCCTACGAGCAGTACTTC
-,-,TRBJ2-1,TRBV7-8,CASSSTGTPTYNEQFF,TGTGCCAGCAGCTCGACCGGGACACCGACCTACAATGAGCAGTTCTTC
-,-,TRBJ1-1,TRBV6-8,CASSPRQALSLNTEAFF,TGTGCCAGCAGTCCCCGACAGGCCCTGTCCCTGAACACTGAAGCTTTCTTT
-,few,TRBJ1-1,TRBV12-3/TRBV12-4,CASMGGGTEAFF,TGTGCCAGCATGGGGGGGGGGACTGAAGCTTTCTTT
-,-,TRBJ1-2,TRBV4-1,CASSQDPGNGHYGYTF,TGCGCCAGCAGCCAAGATCCCGGTAACGGGCACTATGGCTACACCTTC